This TCR beta chain emerged from a study of shared T cell receptors in the human thymus. TCRdb's copy holds only in-frame clones and misses some; the assay was immunoSEQ multiplex PCR. The sample carries approximately 760,000 clones, approximately 85% recorded once. V shed 7 bases and J 2 bases; nucleotides not matched to a gene: 5. Germline CDR1 and CDR2: LNHDA and SQIVND (reference sequence). The CDR3 consists of 15 residues. In its sample, this clone was seen a few times. Another study also made use of these data, one on human thymus T cells.

The material sequenced was thymocytes. The clonotype comes from a girl under three years old with a congenital heart defect. The chain recombines TRBV19 with TRBJ2-2, with TRBD1 matching over 9 bases. CDR3 protein: CASKPGQGNTGELFF. In DNA form, the CDR3 reads TGTGCCAGTAAGCCGGGACAGGGAAACACCGGGGAGCTGTTTTTT.